This TCR beta chain was documented in a study of cytomegalovirus exposure and HLA in healthy donors. The PCR had 60 Vbeta and 13 Jbeta primers. Profiling relied on immunoSEQ multiplex PCR, and the TCRdb table lists in-frame clones only, not all of them. The sample lists around 150,000 clones, approximately 76% seen once, with 1.8% in the top ten. CDR3 size: 15 residues. Germline-derived CDR1 and CDR2 are LNHDA and SQIVND (reference sequence). V trimming: 5 bases; J trimming: 0 bases; junction bases outside the gene matches: 5. This clone came up a few times. Antigen unknown. Notes on the study in general: In presence/absence analyses, roughly uniform sequencing depth across donors was assumed. Rare sequences made up most TCRs, while some public TCRs were found in many donors. Most likely, a cluster of highly shared sequence variants arose as a sequencing artifact. Some V segments, TRBV6-2 and TRBV6-3 among them, were indistinguishable and were therefore excluded.

Specimen: PBMCs. The clonotype was recovered from a man in his forties in good health and CMV-seronegative. The chain joins TRBV19 to TRBJ2-7; 9 positions match TRBD2. CDR3 region: CASSPRGGASYEQYF. CDR3 DNA sequence: TGTGCCAGTAGTCCGCGGGGGGGGGCCTCCTACGAGCAGTACTTC.